This T cell receptor beta chain derives from a study of T cells in Graves' hyperthyroidism and ophthalmopathy. The CDR3 regions of TCR beta were amplified from RNA transcripts. Initially, a first-round RT-PCR of the TCR CDR3 employed the HTBI primer set. TCRdb analysed the multiplex PCR reads with MiXCR anew, one entry per CDR3 protein. Counted here are about 260,000 distinct CDR3 sequences, around a quarter occurring once; the ten biggest clones make up 20% to 30%. The CDR3 sequence is 15 residues long. In germline, CDR1 is MNHEY, CDR2 SMNVEV (reference sequence). V lost 5 bases to trimming and J lost 6 bases, with 20 bases between them.

The sequence was collected from a man aged 40-55 years with Graves' hyperthyroidism that later progressed to Graves' ophthalmopathy. The chain recombines TRBV27 with TRBJ2-7; D possibly corresponds to TRBD1 (8 bases). The sample was blood. CDR3 bases: TGTGCCAGCAGTGAGTGGACAGGGAGGGTGGGCGAGCAGTACTTC. Its translation is CASSEWTGRVGEQYF.